The present T cell receptor beta chain was sequenced within a study of T cell responses to AZD1222 COVID-19 vaccine. Looking at the study overall: Doses given second, at about 4 or about 12 weeks, were pooled.

As concerns this clone: Its antigen is not known. Additional DNA sequences in this sample encode the identical CDR3.

TCRdb's table, derived via immunoSEQ multiplex PCR, lists solely in-frame clones and lacks some. The sample lists more than 50,000 clones, roughly 88% occurring once. Study-level points and caveats: Spike-specific TCR breadth and depth went up after people got two AZD1222 doses. Repertoire sampling was restricted to post-peak T cell response timepoints.

The CDR3 has 14 amino acids. V dropped 1 base and J dropped 4; count of bases not matched to a gene: 4. CDR1 and CDR2 from the germline V gene are KGHSH and LQKENI. The receptor was isolated from an adult in good health. The chain carries TRBV18 and TRBJ2-7; 7 bases line up with TRBD1. This material consisted of peripheral blood, taken on day 0 of AZD1222 vaccination. The CDR3 protein is CASSPRQGVYEQYV. Here the CDR3 DNA reads TGTGCCAGCTCACCACGGCAGGGGGTTTACGAGCAGTACGTC.